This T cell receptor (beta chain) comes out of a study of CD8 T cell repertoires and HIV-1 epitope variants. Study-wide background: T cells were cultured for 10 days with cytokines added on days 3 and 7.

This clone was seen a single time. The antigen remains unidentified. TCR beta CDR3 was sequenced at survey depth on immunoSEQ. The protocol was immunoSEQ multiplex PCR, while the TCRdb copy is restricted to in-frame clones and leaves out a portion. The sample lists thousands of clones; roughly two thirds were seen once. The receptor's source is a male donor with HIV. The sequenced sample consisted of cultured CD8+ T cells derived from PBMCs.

CDR3 DNA: TGTGCCAGCAGTGAAGCGGGGACAGGGGGCACTGAAGCTTTCTTT. Protein: CASSEAGTGGTEAFF. The J gene is TRBJ1-1, the V gene TRBV6-1, with 11 positions matching TRBD1. Germline-derived CDR1 and CDR2 are MNHNS and SASEGT. The CDR3 runs to 15 residues. V was pared by 0 bases and J by 4 bases, with 1 base of the junction left unmatched.